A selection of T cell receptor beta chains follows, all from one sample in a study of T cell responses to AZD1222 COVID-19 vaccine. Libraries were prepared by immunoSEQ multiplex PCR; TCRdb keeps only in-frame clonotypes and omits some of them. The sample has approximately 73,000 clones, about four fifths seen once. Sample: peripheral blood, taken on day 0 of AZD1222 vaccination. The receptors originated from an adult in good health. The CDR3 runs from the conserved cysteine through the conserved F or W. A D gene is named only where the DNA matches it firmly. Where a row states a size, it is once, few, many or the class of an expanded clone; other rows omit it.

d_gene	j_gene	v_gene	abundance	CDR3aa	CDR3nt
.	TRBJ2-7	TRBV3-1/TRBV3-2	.	CASGDTNSYEQYF	TGTGCCAGCGGCGACACTAACTCCTACGAGCAGTACTTC
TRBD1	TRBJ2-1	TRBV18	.	CASSPGQGVYNEQFF	TGTGCCAGCTCCCCGGGACAGGGAGTTTACAATGAGCAGTTCTTC
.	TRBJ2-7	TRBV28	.	CASSFMEGGNEQYF	TGTGCCAGCAGTTTTATGGAGGGAGGAAACGAGCAGTACTTC
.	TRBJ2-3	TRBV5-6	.	CASSLWGEDTQYF	TGTGCCAGCAGCTTGTGGGGGGAAGATACGCAGTATTTT
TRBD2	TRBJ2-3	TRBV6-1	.	CASSELSLAGAGKQYF	TGTGCCAGCAGTGAACTGTCCCTAGCGGGGGCTGGGAAGCAGTATTTT
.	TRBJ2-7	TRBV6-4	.	CASSAPAPSCYEQYF	TGTGCCAGCAGTGCCCCGGCGCCTTCCTGCTACGAGCAGTACTTC
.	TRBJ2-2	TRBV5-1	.	CASSLEGTGELFF	TGCGCCAGCAGCTTGGAAGGCACCGGGGAGCTGTTTTTT
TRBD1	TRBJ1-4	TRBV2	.	CASTDRGNEKLFF	TGTGCCAGCACCGACAGGGGAAACGAAAAACTGTTTTTT
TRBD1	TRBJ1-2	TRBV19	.	CASSIGDREGLGYTF	TGTGCCAGTAGTATAGGGGACAGGGAAGGTCTCGGCTACACCTTC
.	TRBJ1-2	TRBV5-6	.	CASSPPGQWAYGYTF	TGTGCCAGCAGCCCTCCGGGACAATGGGCTTATGGCTACACCTTC
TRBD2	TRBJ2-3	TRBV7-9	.	CASSPLAGGDTQYF	TGTGCCAGCAGCCCTTTAGCGGGGGGCGATACGCAGTATTTT
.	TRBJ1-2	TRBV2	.	CASSPTDRDSYGYTF	TGTGCCAGCAGCCCGACAGACCGAGACAGCTATGGCTACACCTTC
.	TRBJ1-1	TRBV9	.	CASSPRNTEAFF	TGTGCCAGCAGCCCCCGTAACACTGAAGCTTTCTTT
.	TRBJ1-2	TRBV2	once	CASRGGHFALYTF	TGTGCCAGCAGGGGGGGACACTTCGCCCTGTACACCTTC
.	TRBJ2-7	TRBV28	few	CASTDRTATYEQYF	TGTGCCAGCACGGATCGGACAGCCACCTACGAGCAGTACTTC
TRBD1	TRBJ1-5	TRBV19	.	CASWRTGLNQPQHF	TGTGCCAGCTGGAGGACAGGGCTAAATCAGCCCCAGCATTTT
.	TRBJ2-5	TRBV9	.	CASSVGGQETQYF	TGTGCCAGCAGCGTTGGCGGGCAAGAGACCCAGTACTTC
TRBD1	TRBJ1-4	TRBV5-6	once	CASRRSGTGIEKLFF	TGTGCCAGCAGACGGAGCGGGACAGGGATTGAAAAACTGTTTTTT
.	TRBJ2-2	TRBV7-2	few	CASSLEVRQGELFF	TGTGCCAGCAGCTTAGAGGTCCGTCAGGGGGAGCTGTTTTTT
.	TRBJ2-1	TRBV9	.	CASSSTPGTYNEQFF	TGTGCCAGCAGCTCGACCCCGGGGACATACAATGAGCAGTTCTTC
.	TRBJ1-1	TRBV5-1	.	CASSFPGTEAFF	TGCGCCAGCAGCTTCCCAGGGACTGAAGCTTTCTTT
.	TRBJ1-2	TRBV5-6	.	CASSSISYGYTF	TGTGCCAGCAGCTCCATCAGTTATGGCTACACCTTC
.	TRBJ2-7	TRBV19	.	CASSIGPIYEQYF	TGTGCCAGTAGTATCGGGCCCATCTACGAGCAGTACTTC
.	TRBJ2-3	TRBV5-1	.	CASSWQSTDTQYF	TGCGCCAGCAGCTGGCAGAGCACAGATACGCAGTATTTT
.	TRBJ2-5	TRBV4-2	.	CASSQEAHQETQYF	TGTGCCAGCAGCCAAGAAGCCCATCAAGAGACCCAGTACTTC
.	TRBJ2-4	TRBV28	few	CASNSGDSYSGSENIQYF	TGTGCCAGCAACTCAGGGGACTCTTATTCTGGGAGTGAAAACATTCAGTACTTC
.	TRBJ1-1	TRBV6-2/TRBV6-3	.	CASSYDRRLMTEAFF	TGTGCCAGCAGTTACGACAGGCGCCTAATGACTGAAGCTTTCTTT
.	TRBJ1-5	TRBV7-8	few	CASSFRRDSSQPQHF	TGTGCCAGCAGCTTTCGCCGGGACTCGAGTCAGCCCCAGCATTTT
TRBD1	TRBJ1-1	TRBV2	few	CASSGTGYNTEAFF	TGTGCCAGCAGCGGGACAGGGTATAACACTGAAGCTTTCTTT
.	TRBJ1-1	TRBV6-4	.	CARIRANTEAFF	TGTGCCAGAATACGGGCGAACACTGAAGCTTTCTTT
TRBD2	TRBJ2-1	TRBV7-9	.	CASRPLAGGPYEQFF	TGTGCCAGCAGACCACTAGCGGGGGGGCCGTATGAGCAGTTCTTC
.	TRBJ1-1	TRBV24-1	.	CATSDWNGNEAFF	TGTGCCACCAGTGACTGGAACGGTAATGAAGCTTTCTTT
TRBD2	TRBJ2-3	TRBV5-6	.	CASRKGTSGHLVDTQYF	TGTGCCAGCAGAAAAGGGACTAGCGGGCATTTAGTGGATACGCAGTATTTT
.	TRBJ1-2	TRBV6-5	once	CASSYSTLAGYGYTF	TGTGCCAGCAGTTACTCGACCCTAGCGGGCTATGGCTACACCTTC
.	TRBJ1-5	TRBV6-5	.	CASSAEQLQPQHF	TGTGCCAGCAGCGCCGAACAGTTGCAGCCCCAGCATTTT
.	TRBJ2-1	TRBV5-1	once	CASSPGGGSSSYNEQFF	TGCGCCAGCAGCCCCGGTGGGGGGAGTAGCTCCTACAATGAGCAGTTCTTC
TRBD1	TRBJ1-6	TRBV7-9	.	CASSLGQGYSPLHF	TGTGCCAGCAGCTTAGGACAGGGATATTCACCCCTCCACTTT
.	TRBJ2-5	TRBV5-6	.	CASSLGAVQETQYF	TGTGCCAGCAGCTTGGGGGCAGTCCAAGAGACCCAGTACTTC
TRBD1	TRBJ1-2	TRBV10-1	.	CATIFPRTGSNYGYTF	TGCGCCACCATCTTCCCTAGGACAGGGAGTAACTATGGCTACACCTTC
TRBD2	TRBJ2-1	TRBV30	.	CAWSSGGTHNEQFF	TGTGCCTGGAGTAGCGGGGGGACGCACAATGAGCAGTTCTTC
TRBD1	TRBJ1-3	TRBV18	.	CASSPGGQGGNTIYF	TGTGCCAGCTCACCGGGTGGACAGGGCGGAAACACCATATATTTT
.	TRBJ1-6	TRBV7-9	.	CASSLPPSPLHF	TGTGCCAGCAGCCTTCCTCCTTCACCCCTCCACTTT
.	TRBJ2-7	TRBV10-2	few	CASSIVGYYEQYF	TGCGCCAGCAGTATCGTCGGCTACTACGAGCAGTACTTC
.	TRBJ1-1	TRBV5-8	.	CASSFYIWNTEAFF	TGTGCCAGCAGCTTTTATATCTGGAACACTGAAGCTTTCTTT
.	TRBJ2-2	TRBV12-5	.	CASGLSGVGTGELFF	TGTGCTAGTGGTTTGTCAGGGGTTGGCACCGGGGAGCTGTTTTTT
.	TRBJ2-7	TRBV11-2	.	CASSLSPRGSYEQYF	TGTGCCAGCAGCCTCTCCCCCCGGGGGTCCTACGAGCAGTACTTC
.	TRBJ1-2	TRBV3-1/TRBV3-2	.	CASSQERGRNYGYTF	TGTGCCAGCAGCCAAGAACGTGGACGGAACTATGGCTACACCTTC
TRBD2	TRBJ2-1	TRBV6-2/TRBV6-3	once	CASSSVSGGVERFF	TGTGCCAGCAGTTCCGTTAGCGGGGGGGTTGAGCGGTTCTTC
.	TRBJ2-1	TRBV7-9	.	CASRPTAINEQFF	TGTGCCAGCAGGCCTACGGCGATTAATGAGCAGTTCTTC
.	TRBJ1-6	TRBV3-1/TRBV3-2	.	CASSQGVGANSPLHF	TGTGCCAGCAGCCAAGGAGTAGGGGCTAATTCACCCCTCCACTTT
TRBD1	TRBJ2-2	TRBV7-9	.	CASSFRTGNTGELFF	TGTGCCAGCAGCTTTCGGACAGGGAACACCGGGGAGCTGTTTTTT
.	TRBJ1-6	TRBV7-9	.	CASSLRGATSPLHF	TGTGCCAGCAGCTTACGAGGGGCCACTTCACCCCTCCACTTT
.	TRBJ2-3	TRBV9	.	CASSGVGPYPDTQYF	TGTGCCAGCAGCGGCGTTGGGCCCTACCCCGATACGCAGTATTTT
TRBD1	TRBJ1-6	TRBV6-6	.	CASSRTGSYNSPLHF	TGTGCCAGCAGCCGGACAGGCTCCTATAATTCACCCCTCCACTTT
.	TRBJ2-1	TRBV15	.	CATSRDRYEQFF	TGTGCCACCAGCAGAGATAGGTATGAGCAGTTCTTC
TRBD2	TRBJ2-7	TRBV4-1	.	CASSQRSGTTTYEQYF	TGCGCCAGCAGCCAAAGATCTGGGACTACCACCTACGAGCAGTACTTC
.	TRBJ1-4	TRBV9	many	CASSVTNNEKLFF	TGTGCCAGCAGCGTAACGAATAATGAAAAACTGTTTTTT
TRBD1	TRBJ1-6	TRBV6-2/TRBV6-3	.	CASSYWQGASPLHF	TGTGCCAGCAGTTACTGGCAGGGGGCTTCACCCCTCCACTTT
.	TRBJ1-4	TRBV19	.	CASSILGDPEKLFF	TGTGCCAGTAGTATTTTAGGGGATCCTGAAAAACTGTTTTTT
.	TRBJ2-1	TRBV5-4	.	CASSGGYGEQFF	TGTGCCAGCTCCGGGGGCTACGGTGAGCAGTTCTTC